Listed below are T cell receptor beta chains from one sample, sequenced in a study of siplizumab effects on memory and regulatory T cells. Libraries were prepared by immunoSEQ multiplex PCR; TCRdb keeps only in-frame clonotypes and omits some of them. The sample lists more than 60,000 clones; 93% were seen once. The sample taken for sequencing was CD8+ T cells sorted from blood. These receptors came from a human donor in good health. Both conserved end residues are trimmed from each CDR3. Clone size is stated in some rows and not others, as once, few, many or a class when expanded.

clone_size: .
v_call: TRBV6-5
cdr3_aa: ASSYAGQGTDTQY

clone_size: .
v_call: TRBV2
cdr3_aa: ASRETGMMPQH

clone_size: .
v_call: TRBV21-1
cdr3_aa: ASSIPDGPNQPQH

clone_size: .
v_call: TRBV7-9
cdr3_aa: ASSSPTGNTEAF

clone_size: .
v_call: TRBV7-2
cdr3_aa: ASSPMGGGNEAF

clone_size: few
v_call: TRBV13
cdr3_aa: ASSLGRLSEQY

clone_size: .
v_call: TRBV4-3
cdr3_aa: ASSQDKTSGDTDTQY

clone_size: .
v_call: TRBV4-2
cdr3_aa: ASSQDWATAYNEQF

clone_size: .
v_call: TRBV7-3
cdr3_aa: ASSLMDSSGGPAYNEQF

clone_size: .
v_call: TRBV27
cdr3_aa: ASSLSMIRTQSTDTQY

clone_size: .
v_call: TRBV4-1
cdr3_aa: ASSESATEDFYGYT

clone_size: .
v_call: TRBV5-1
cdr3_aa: ASSLYQPSTDTQY

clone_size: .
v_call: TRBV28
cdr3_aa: ASSFGTANYGYT

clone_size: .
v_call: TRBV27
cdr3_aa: ASSFGARGYEQY

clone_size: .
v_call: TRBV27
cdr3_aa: ASSPSGDTQY

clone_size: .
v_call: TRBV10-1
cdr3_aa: ASSERGRINEQF

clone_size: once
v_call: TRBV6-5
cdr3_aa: ASTAFGGGQETQY

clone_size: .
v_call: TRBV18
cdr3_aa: ASSPLDRTRTDTQY

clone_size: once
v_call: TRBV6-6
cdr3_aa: ASSSEDRAFGYT

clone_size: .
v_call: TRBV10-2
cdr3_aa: ASSRGTGGGNTIY

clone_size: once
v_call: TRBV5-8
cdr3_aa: ASSFFISGNEKLF

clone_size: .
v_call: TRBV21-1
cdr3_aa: ASSVPSGGPTYEQY

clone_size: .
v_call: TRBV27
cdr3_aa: ASGLAVDNEQF

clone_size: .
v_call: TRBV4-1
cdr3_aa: ASSQDAGLGEKLF

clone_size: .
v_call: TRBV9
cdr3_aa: ASSPLDSNQPQH

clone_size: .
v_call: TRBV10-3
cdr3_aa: AISAPRDSFSYEQY

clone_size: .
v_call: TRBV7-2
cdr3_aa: ASSLLERNNEQF

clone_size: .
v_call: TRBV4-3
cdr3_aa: ASSTGMAVTNEKLF

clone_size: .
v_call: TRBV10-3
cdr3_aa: AISESLGGNNSPLH

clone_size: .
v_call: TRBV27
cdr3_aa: ASRTGLGTEAF

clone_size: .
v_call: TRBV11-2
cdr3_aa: ASSILEAF

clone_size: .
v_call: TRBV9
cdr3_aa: ASSVDLLGQGDGYT

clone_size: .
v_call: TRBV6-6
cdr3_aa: ASTRLAGDYQETQY

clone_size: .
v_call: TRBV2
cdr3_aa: ASSDPRYTGNTIY

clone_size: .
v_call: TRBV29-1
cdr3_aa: SVEGGLGTGELF

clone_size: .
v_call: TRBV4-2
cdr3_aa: ASSQEGQGKVYEQY

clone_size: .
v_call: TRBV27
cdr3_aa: ASSLSVGAQPQH

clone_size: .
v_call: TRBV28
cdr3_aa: ASSLFMTDYSNQPQH

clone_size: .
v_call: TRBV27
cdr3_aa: ASSFEGAGNTEAF

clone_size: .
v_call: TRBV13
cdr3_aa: ASSLRVSGAYNEQF

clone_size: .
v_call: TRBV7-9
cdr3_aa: ASSLGGRAF

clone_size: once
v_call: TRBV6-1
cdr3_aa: ASLENTEAF

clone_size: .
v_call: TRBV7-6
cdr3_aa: ASSYGGATGELF

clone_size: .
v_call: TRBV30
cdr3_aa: AWATGDEKLF

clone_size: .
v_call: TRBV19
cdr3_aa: ASGTGYANQPQH

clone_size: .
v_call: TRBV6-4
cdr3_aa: ASSESAGGTDTQY

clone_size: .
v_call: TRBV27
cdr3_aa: ASSLGPGPTQQY

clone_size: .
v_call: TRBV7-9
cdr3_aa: ASSTDSPYEQY

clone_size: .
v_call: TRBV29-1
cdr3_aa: SVEGQGGYEQY

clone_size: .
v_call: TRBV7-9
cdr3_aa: ASSDHGAGVDEQY

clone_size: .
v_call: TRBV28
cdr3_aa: ASSSREGPYEQY

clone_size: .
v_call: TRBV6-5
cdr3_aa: ASSYGQGLKGQY

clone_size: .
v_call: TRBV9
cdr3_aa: ASSGTGSNTEAF

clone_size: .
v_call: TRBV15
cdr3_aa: ATSLDRANTEAF

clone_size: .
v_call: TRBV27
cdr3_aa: ASSPPGHRYGYT

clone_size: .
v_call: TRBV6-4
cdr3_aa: ASSYSGQEAF

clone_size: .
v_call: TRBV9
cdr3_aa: ATSLSGGLYDEQF

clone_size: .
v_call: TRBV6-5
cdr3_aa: ASSYSSLNGYT

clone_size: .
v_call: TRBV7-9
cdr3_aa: ASKSGTEAF